Listed below are T cell receptor beta chains from one sample, sequenced in a study of blood T cell repertoires in COVID-19. Measured with immunoSEQ multiplex PCR; TCRdb has only the in-frame clones, and not every one. The sample lists 330,000 or so clones; more than 75% were seen once. Input material: PBMCs or T cells enriched from blood (not recorded which). Receptors originate from a man aged 35-49 years in a cohort exposed to, infected with or recovered from COVID-19 (not recorded which). CDR3s include the opening cysteine and the closing phenylalanine or tryptophan. D genes are given only for firm matches. A clone size is listed for some rows: how often the clone was seen (once, few, many), or a class if it is expanded.

size: -; D: TRBD2; V: TRBV3-1/TRBV3-2; J: TRBJ2-1; DNA: TGTGCCAGCAGCCACGCTGGCGGGAGGTACAATGAGCAGTTCTTC; CDR3: CASSHAGGRYNEQFF
size: -; D: TRBD1; V: TRBV3-1/TRBV3-2; J: TRBJ1-2; DNA: TGTGCCAGCAGCCAGACGACCCCCCGGGACAGGGTTAACTATGGCTACACCTTC; CDR3: CASSQTTPRDRVNYGYTF
size: -; D: -; V: TRBV24-1; J: TRBJ2-3; DNA: TGTGCCACCTCAGATCACACAGATACGCAGTATTTT; CDR3: CATSDHTDTQYF
size: -; D: -; V: TRBV12-5; J: TRBJ2-7; DNA: TGTGCTAGTGGTTTGGTACTCGGGGGTGTAAGAGCCGAGCAGTACTTC; CDR3: CASGLVLGGVRAEQYF
size: once; D: TRBD2; V: TRBV4-1; J: TRBJ2-3; DNA: TGCGCCAGCAGATCTAGCGGGAGCAACACAGATACGCAGTATTTT; CDR3: CASRSSGSNTDTQYF
size: -; D: TRBD1; V: TRBV7-9; J: TRBJ2-7; DNA: TGTGCCAGCAGCATTGCTACAGGGGGGAAGTCCTACGAGCAGTACTTC; CDR3: CASSIATGGKSYEQYF
size: few; D: -; V: TRBV27; J: TRBJ1-1; DNA: TGTGCCAGCAGTAACCCGGGTCGGCCTGAAGCTTTCTTT; CDR3: CASSNPGRPEAFF
size: once; D: -; V: TRBV18; J: TRBJ1-5; DNA: TGTGCCAGCTCACCCACAGTAGATAGCAATCAGCCCCAGCATTTT; CDR3: CASSPTVDSNQPQHF
size: -; D: TRBD1; V: TRBV3-1/TRBV3-2; J: TRBJ2-7; DNA: TGTGCCAGCAGCGGGACCGGGACAGGGTACCACGAGCAGTACTTC; CDR3: CASSGTGTGYHEQYF
size: -; D: -; V: TRBV4-2; J: TRBJ1-6; DNA: TGTGCCAGCAGCCAAGAATTGTTAAATTCACCCCTCCACTTT; CDR3: CASSQELLNSPLHF
size: -; D: TRBD1; V: TRBV19; J: TRBJ1-1; DNA: TGTGCCAGTAGTAAAAAGGGCAGGGGGCGGTGGACTGAAGCTTTCTTT; CDR3: CASSKKGRGRWTEAFF
size: -; D: TRBD1; V: TRBV7-2; J: TRBJ2-7; DNA: TGTGCCAGCAGCTTCCGGGACAGCGGATACGAGCAGTACTTC; CDR3: CASSFRDSGYEQYF
size: -; D: TRBD2; V: TRBV12-3/TRBV12-4; J: TRBJ2-7; DNA: TGTGCCAGCAGGTCCGGGACTACAGCCGAGCAGTACTTC; CDR3: CASRSGTTAEQYF
size: -; D: -; V: TRBV3-1/TRBV3-2; J: TRBJ1-3; DNA: TGTGCCAGCAGTCTAGGGAGCCCTGGAAACACCATATATTTT; CDR3: CASSLGSPGNTIYF
size: -; D: TRBD1; V: TRBV28; J: TRBJ2-7; DNA: TGTGCCAGCAGTCCCGGGACAGGGCAACGCGAGCAGTACTTC; CDR3: CASSPGTGQREQYF